The clone carrying this T cell receptor (beta chain) was seen at least ten times. The data belong to a study of T cells in Graves' hyperthyroidism and ophthalmopathy. TCR beta CDR3 region amplification was performed from RNA transcripts. With the HTBI primer set, the TCR CDR3 went through a first round of RT-PCR. TCRdb recomputed calls from the multiplex PCR reads with MiXCR, one row per CDR3 protein. The table shows 550,000 to 700,000 distinct CDR3 sequences, with about 14% occurring only once. The V gene end was trimmed by 2 bases and the J gene end by 3 bases; junction bases not matched to a gene: 10. Looked up from germline, CDR1 is MDHEN and CDR2 is SYDVKM. CDR3 length equals 16 residues.

Sequencing input: blood. V and J are TRBV28 and TRBJ2-7; 7 bases are a match to TRBD2. This receptor was taken from a woman between 40 and 50 years old with Graves' ophthalmopathy. Here the CDR3 reads CASSLTGLDFGYEQYF. The CDR3 DNA is TGTGCCAGCAGTTTAACCGGACTAGACTTCGGCTACGAGCAGTACTTC.